The T cell receptor (beta chain) described here comes from a study of blood T cell repertoires in COVID-19. Study context: T cells, B-cell-depleted T cells, or PBMCs supplied cDNA or gDNA.

V was shortened by 5 bases and J by 2 bases, with 21 bases between the two germline ends. The CDR3 consists of 18 residues. Germline V gene data show CDR1 as SGHTA and CDR2 as FQGNSA. Grouping used clinical history reported by participants in a survey and questionnaire. In the study's own analysis: Cell counts per sample came from amplifying reference gene primers. Using immunoSEQ multiplex PCR, the repertoire was profiled, and TCRdb retains in-frame clones only, with some absent. V and J calls plus clone size are reproduced from that table; the DNA served to infer D and trimming. This sample has 300,000 to 350,000 clones; 75% to 90% occur once, and the top ten carry about 5%.

Input material: PBMCs or T cells enriched from blood (not recorded which). V usage is TRBV7-2 and J usage is TRBJ1-4, with D uncertain. The source is a man in his thirties or forties who had recovered from COVID-19. In nucleotides, the CDR3 is TGTGCCAGCAGCAAGGCGGTCAGAGTAAAAGCGACTAATGAAAAACTGTTTTTT. Translation gives CASSKAVRVKATNEKLFF.